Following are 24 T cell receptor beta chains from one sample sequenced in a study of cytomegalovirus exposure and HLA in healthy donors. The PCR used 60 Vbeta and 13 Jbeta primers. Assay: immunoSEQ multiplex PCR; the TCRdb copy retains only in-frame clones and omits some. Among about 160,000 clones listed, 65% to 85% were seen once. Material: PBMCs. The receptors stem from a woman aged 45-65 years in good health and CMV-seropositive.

The CDR3 spells CASSLDSGPYGYTF. For the CDR3, the DNA is TGCGCCAGCAGCTTGGACTCAGGGCCCTATGGCTACACCTTC. This chain connects TRBV5-1 to TRBJ1-2; D is perhaps TRBD1 (5 bases). This CDR3 has 14 amino acids. The ends were cut back, 0 bases at V and 4 bases at J, with 10 bases in the middle. The V gene's germline CDR1 is SGHRS and CDR2 YFSETQ.

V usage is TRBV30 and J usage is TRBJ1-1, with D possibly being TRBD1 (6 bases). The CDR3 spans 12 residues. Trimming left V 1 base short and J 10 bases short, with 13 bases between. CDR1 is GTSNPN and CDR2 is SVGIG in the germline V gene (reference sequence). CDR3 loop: CAWSALTGSAFF. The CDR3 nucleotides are TGTGCCTGGAGTGCCCTGACAGGTTCAGCTTTCTTT. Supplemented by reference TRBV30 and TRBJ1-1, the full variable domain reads SQTIHQWPATLVQPVGSPLSLECTVEGTSNPNLYWYRQAAGRGLQLLFYSVGIGQISSEVPQNLSASRPQDRQFILSSKKLLLSDSGFYLCAWSALTGSAFFGQGTRLTVV.

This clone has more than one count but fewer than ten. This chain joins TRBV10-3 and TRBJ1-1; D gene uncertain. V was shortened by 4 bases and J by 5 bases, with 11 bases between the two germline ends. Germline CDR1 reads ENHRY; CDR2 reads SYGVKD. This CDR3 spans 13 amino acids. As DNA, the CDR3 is TGTGCCATCAGTGGGAGTAGTAGGACTGAAGCTTTCTTT. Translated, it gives CAISGSSRTEAFF.

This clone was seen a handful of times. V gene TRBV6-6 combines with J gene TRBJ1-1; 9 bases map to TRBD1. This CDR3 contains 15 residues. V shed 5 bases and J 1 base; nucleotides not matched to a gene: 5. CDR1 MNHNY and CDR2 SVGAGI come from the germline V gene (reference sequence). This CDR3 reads CASSDPGQGNTEAFF. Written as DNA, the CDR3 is TGTGCCAGCAGTGACCCGGGACAGGGGAACACTGAAGCTTTCTTT.

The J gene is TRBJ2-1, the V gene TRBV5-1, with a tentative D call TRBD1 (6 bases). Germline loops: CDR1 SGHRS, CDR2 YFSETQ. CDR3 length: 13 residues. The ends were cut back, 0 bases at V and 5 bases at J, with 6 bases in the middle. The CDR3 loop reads CASSLGTDNEQFF. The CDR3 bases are TGCGCCAGCAGCTTGGGGACAGACAATGAGCAGTTCTTC.

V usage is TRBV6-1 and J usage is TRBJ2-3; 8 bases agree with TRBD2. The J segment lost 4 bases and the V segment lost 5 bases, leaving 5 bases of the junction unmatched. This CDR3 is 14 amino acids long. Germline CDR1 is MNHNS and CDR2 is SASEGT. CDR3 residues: CASSPGLGADTQYF. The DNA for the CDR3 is TGTGCCAGCAGTCCGGGACTAGGGGCAGATACGCAGTATTTT.

The CDR3 here is CASSIRTGTNEKLFF. Here the CDR3 DNA reads TGCGCCAGCAGCATCCGGACAGGGACTAATGAAAAACTGTTTTTT. The chain employs TRBV4-1 and TRBJ1-4, with 8 nucleotides matching TRBD1. The CDR3 loop spans 15 amino acids. J lost 2 bases, V lost 5 bases, and 4 bases had no gene match. Germline assignment: CDR1 MGHRA and CDR2 YSYEKL.

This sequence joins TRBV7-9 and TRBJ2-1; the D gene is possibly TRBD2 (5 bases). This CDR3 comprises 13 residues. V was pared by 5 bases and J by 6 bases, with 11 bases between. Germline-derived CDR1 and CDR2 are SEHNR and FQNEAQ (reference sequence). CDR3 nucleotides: TGTGCCAGCAGCGTGGACTTCCCCAATGAGCAGTTCTTC. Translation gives CASSVDFPNEQFF.

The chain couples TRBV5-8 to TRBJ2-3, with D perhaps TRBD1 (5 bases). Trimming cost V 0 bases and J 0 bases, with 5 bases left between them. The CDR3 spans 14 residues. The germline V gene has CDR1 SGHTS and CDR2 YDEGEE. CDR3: CASSLGQSTDTQYF. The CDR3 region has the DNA TGTGCCAGCAGCTTGGGACAGAGCACAGATACGCAGTATTTT.

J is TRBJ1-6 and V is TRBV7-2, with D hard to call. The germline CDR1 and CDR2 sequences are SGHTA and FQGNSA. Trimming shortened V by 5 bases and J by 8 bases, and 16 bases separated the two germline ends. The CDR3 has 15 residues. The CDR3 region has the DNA TGTGCCAGCAGCCCCTCCGGGTCCGATCATTCACCCCTCCACTTT. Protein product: CASSPSGSDHSPLHF.

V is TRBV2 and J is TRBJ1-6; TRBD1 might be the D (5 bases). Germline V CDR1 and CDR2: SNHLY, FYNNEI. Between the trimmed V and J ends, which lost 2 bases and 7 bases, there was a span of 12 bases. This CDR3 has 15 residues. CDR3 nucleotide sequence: TGTGCCAGCAGTGAAAGGGCAGGGTCAAATTCACCCCTCCACTTT. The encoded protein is CASSERAGSNSPLHF.

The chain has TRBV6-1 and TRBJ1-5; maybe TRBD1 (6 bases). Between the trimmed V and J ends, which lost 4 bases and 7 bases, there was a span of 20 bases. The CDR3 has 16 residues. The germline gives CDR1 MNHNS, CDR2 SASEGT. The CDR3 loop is CASSARRQDADQPQHF. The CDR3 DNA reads TGTGCCAGCAGTGCTCGACGACAGGATGCCGACCAGCCCCAGCATTTT.

The CDR3, as DNA: TGTGCCAGCGGGGGGGCCCCCAACTCCTACAATGAGCAGTTCTTC. As protein: CASGGAPNSYNEQFF. The chain joins TRBV2 to TRBJ2-1; possible D gene TRBD2, 7 bases. The ends were cut back, 8 bases at V and 0 bases at J, with 14 bases in the middle. The CDR3 has 15 amino acids. Germline CDR1 is SNHLY and CDR2 is FYNNEI.

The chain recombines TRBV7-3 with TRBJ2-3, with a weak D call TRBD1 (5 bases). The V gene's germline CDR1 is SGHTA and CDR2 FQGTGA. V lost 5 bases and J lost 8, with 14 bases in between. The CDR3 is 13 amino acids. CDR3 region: CASSQQGSSTQYF. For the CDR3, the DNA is TGTGCCAGCAGCCAGCAGGGCTCTTCTACGCAGTATTTT.

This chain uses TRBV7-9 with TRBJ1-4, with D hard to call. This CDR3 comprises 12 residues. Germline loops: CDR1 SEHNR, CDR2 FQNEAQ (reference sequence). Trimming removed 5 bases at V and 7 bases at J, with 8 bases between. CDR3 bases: TGTGCCAGCAGCCCGGGAGTTGAAAAACTGTTTTTT. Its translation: CASSPGVEKLFF. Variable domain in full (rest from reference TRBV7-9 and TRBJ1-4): DTGVSQNPRHKITKRGQNVTFRCDPISEHNRLYWYRQTLGQGPEFLTYFQNEAQLEKSRLLSDRFSAERPKGSFSTLEIQRTEQGDSAMYLCASSPGVEKLFFGSGTQLSVL.

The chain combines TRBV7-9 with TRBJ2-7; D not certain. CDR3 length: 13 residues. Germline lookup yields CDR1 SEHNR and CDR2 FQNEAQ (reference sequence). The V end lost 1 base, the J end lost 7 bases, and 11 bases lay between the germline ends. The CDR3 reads CASSLGVGGEQYF. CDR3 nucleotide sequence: TGTGCCAGCAGCTTAGGCGTTGGTGGTGAGCAGTACTTC. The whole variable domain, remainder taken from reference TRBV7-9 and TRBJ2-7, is DTGVSQNPRHKITKRGQNVTFRCDPISEHNRLYWYRQTLGQGPEFLTYFQNEAQLEKSRLLSDRFSAERPKGSFSTLEIQRTEQGDSAMYLCASSLGVGGEQYFGPGTRLTVT.

CDR3 bases: TGTGCCAGCAGCCATTTTGGGACAGACCAAGAGACCCAGTACTTC. As protein: CASSHFGTDQETQYF. This chain uses TRBV13 with TRBJ2-5; 7 nucleotides align to TRBD1. Germline CDR1 is PRHDT and CDR2 is FYEKMQ (reference sequence). The CDR3 has 15 amino acids. Unmatched junction bases numbered 6, after V lost 5 bases and J lost 0 bases.

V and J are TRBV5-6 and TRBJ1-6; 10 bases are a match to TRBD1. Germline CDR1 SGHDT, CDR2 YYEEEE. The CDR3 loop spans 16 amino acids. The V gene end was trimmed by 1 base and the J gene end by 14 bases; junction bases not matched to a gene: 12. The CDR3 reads CASSLFRDRGYGTLHF. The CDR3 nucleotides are TGTGCCAGCAGCTTGTTCCGGGACAGGGGATATGGCACCCTCCACTTT.

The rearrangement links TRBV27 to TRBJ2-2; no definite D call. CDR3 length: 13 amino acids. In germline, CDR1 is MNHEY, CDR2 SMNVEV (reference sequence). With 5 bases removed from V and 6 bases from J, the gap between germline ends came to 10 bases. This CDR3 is CASSPSGPGELFF. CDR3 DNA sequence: TGTGCCAGCAGTCCCTCCGGTCCCGGGGAGCTGTTTTTT.

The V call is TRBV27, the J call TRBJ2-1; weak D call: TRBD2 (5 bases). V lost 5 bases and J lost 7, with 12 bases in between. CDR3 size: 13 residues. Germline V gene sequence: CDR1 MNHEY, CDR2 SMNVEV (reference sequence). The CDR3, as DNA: TGTGCCAGCAGTCCCCCACGGGGTAATGAGCAGTTCTTC. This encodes CASSPPRGNEQFF.

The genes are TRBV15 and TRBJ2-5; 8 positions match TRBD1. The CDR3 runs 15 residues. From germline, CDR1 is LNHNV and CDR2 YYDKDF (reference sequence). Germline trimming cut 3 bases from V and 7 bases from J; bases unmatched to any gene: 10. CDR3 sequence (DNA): TGTGCCACCAGCAGGGACAGGGAAATGGTTGGGACCCAGTACTTC. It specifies CATSRDREMVGTQYF.

The CDR3 reads CASMGDLIRTEAFF. CDR3 sequence (DNA): TGTGCCAGCATGGGCGATCTGATTCGCACTGAAGCTTTCTTT. The rearrangement uses TRBV2 and TRBJ1-1, with D uncertain. V dropped 7 bases and J dropped 4 bases, with 16 bases sitting between them. The CDR3 is 14 amino acids. Germline V gives CDR1 SNHLY, CDR2 FYNNEI.

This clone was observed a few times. The CDR3: CASSYSTVTGELFF. In nucleotides, the CDR3 is TGTGCCAGCAGTTACTCGACAGTCACCGGGGAGCTGTTTTTT. This rearrangement joins TRBV6-5 to TRBJ2-2; D is possibly TRBD1 (5 bases). Trimming cost V 0 bases and J 4 bases, with 6 bases left between them. Germline V lookup: CDR1 MNHEY, CDR2 SVGAGI. CDR3 length: 14 residues.

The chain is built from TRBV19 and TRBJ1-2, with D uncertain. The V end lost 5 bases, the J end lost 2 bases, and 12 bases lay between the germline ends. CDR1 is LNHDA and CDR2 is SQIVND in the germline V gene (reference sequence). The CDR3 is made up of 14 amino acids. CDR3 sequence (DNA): TGTGCCAGTAGTTTATCGCGAGCGAACTATGGCTACACCTTC. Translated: CASSLSRANYGYTF.